This TCR beta chain was sequenced in a study of neurological immune-mediated disorders. Noted time point: longitudinal time-point 3. Germline CDR1 is SGHRS and CDR2 is YFSETQ. The CDR3 has 14 amino acids. Trimming took 2 bases from V and 4 from J; bases not matched to a gene: 5. TCRdb independently ran MiXCR on the 5' RACE reads; one entry per CDR3 protein. The sample shows roughly 100,000 distinct CDR3 sequences, 9.5% to 14% of them seen only once. This clonotype was seen at least ten times. The chain uses TRBV5-1 and TRBJ2-7, with 8 positions matching TRBD1. The TCR originated in a female donor with HTLV-1-associated myelopathy (HAM/TSP). The sequenced sample was PBMCs. CDR3 sequence reads: CASSFSDRVYEQYF. CDR3 DNA: TGCGCCAGCAGCTTTTCGGACAGGGTATACGAGCAGTACTTC.